The subject of this entry is one T cell receptor (beta chain). Its antigen remains unknown. The V gene lost 2 bases and the J gene lost 3 bases, with 10 bases spanning the gap. Germline lookup yields CDR1 MNHEY and CDR2 SVGAGI. The CDR3 has 14 residues. The protocol was immunoSEQ multiplex PCR, while the TCRdb copy is restricted to in-frame clones and leaves out a portion. The sample shows 9,500 to 13,000 clones, roughly 78% of them seen only once. This entry belongs to a study of CD4+ T cells in melanoma. General study results and limits: CD8+ T cell, macrophage and B cell function reportedly correlated with neoantigen-specific CD4+ T cells. Neoantigen-specific CD4+ T cells in melanoma reportedly had diverse differentiation states.

Material: cells from a culture (not recorded whether cultured in vitro). The TCR sequence derives from a human donor with melanoma. The rearrangement uses TRBV6-5 and TRBJ1-1, with D possibly being TRBD1 (6 bases). CDR3 amino acids: CASSYSQGYTEAFF. DNA for the CDR3: TGTGCCAGCAGTTACAGCCAGGGGTACACTGAAGCTTTCTTT.